This T cell receptor beta chain was observed in a study of human T cells and chemical hapten exposure. About the research overall: Patch tests applied 0.01% DPC to the upper back, read at 6 days. General observations from the study: Controls formed significantly fewer large CDR3 similarity clusters than expanded TCRs did. With alopecia, donors may have immune responses unlike healthy people's.

In TCRdb, the RACE reads were re-called with MiXCR into one record per CDR3 protein. Among about 380,000 distinct CDR3 sequences, around 5.5% were seen once, and the ten largest hold 2.6%. Comment on this clonotype: The antigen remains undetermined.

Time point given: pre-sensitization, week 0. Treatment here: therapeutic diphenylcyclopropenone sensitization with weekly scalp DPC. At every patch-test visit, blood was drawn before the patch test was applied. The CDR3 sequence is 15 residues long. With 3 bases removed from V and 6 bases from J, the gap between germline ends came to 15 bases. The source is a woman aged 45-65 years with alopecia areata. Some clones in this sample may be carry-over from other donors' samples. The specimen comprised whole blood, sampled in connection with sensitization to the hapten diphenylcyclopropenone (DPC). V gene TRBV12-3 or TRBV12-4 combines with J gene TRBJ2-4; D remains unclear. The CDR3 nucleotides are TGTGCCAGCAGTTTCGAGGCCAGCGTGACAAACATTCAGTACTTC. Protein: CASSFEASVTNIQYF.